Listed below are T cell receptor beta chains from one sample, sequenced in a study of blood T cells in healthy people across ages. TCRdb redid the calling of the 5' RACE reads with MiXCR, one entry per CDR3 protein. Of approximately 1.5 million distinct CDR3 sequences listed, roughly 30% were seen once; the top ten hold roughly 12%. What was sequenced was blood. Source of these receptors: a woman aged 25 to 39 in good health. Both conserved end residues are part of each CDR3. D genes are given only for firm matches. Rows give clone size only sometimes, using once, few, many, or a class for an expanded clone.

TGTGCCAGCAGCCCTCCGGGTCCAAACTCTGGGGCCAACGTCCTGACTTTC	CASSPPGPNSGANVLTF	many	TRBV27	NA	17	TRBJ2-6
TGTGCCAGCAGCCGAAACCTAGCGGGGGGTGGAAATGAGCAGTTCTTC	CASSRNLAGGGNEQFF	NA	TRBV3-1	TRBD2	16	TRBJ2-1
TGTGCCAGCAGCTCACTCGGGACAGATAACGAGCAGTACTTC	CASSSLGTDNEQYF	NA	TRBV7-7	TRBD1	14	TRBJ2-7
TGTGCCAGCAGTTTATCTTTTCGGGTAGCGGGGGCGGAGACCCAGTACTTC	CASSLSFRVAGAETQYF	NA	TRBV12-3/TRBV12-4	TRBD2	17	TRBJ2-5
TGTGCCAGCAGTGACCTGGGGACAGGTGTCTATGGCTACACCTTC	CASSDLGTGVYGYTF	few	TRBV28	TRBD1	15	TRBJ1-2
TGTGCCAGCAGACAAGGGACAGGCCGAGGGGAAGAGACCCAGTACTTC	CASRQGTGRGEETQYF	few	TRBV28	TRBD1	16	TRBJ2-5
TGCAGTGCTGTGGCCACTTTCGAGAGCAATCAGCCCCAGCATTTT	CSAVATFESNQPQHF	few	TRBV20-1	NA	15	TRBJ1-5
TGTGCCATCAGTGAAACCGGGACATGGGACACTGAAGCTTTCTTT	CAISETGTWDTEAFF	few	TRBV10-3	NA	15	TRBJ1-1
TGCAGCGCCGCCCGCCGGACAGGCATCTCCTCTGGAAACACCATATATTTT	CSAARRTGISSGNTIYF	NA	TRBV29-1	TRBD1	17	TRBJ1-3
TGTGCCAGCGCAGGGGGCTCTTACGAGCAGTACTTC	CASAGGSYEQYF	NA	TRBV7-9	TRBD1	12	TRBJ2-7
TGTGCCAGCAGCCCCTCCCCGGACACTGAAGCTTTCTTT	CASSPSPDTEAFF	few	TRBV16	NA	13	TRBJ1-1
TGCAGTGCTACCGACGGAATGACCTCCTACGAGCAGTACTTC	CSATDGMTSYEQYF	NA	TRBV20-1	NA	14	TRBJ2-7
TGCGCCAGCAGCCAAGAGGGAGGACACCTTAATCAGCCCCAGCATTTT	CASSQEGGHLNQPQHF	NA	TRBV4-1	NA	16	TRBJ1-5
TGTGCCAGCAGCGTAGGGGGAGCCGCTGGCTACACCTTC	CASSVGGAAGYTF	NA	TRBV9	NA	13	TRBJ1-2
TGTGCCAGCAGCCCCCGGGGAACGTTGGTAGGGGTCGAAGCTTTCTTT	CASSPRGTLVGVEAFF	NA	TRBV3-1	NA	16	TRBJ1-1
TGCGCCAGCAGCCAAGAATGGCGGGGGGCGAACTCCTACGAGCAGTACTTC	CASSQEWRGANSYEQYF	many	TRBV4-1	TRBD2	17	TRBJ2-7
TGCGCCAGCAGCCAGTCCGGGGGGACCACTGAAGCTTTCTTT	CASSQSGGTTEAFF	NA	TRBV4-1	NA	14	TRBJ1-1
TGCGCCAGCAGCCCAAGATCGACAGGGGGCATAAGGGAGGGCTACACCTTC	CASSPRSTGGIREGYTF	few	TRBV5-1	TRBD1	17	TRBJ1-2
TGTGCCAGCAGCTTGGCCGGGGGGTATACGGGCAATGAGCAGTTCTTC	CASSLAGGYTGNEQFF	NA	TRBV5-6	TRBD2	16	TRBJ2-1
TGTGCCAGCAGCACAGGACACTTCGGGAACACTGAAGCTTTCTTT	CASSTGHFGNTEAFF	NA	TRBV4-1	NA	15	TRBJ1-1
TGTGCCAGCAGCTTATTGCGGGAGATTGGTGAGCAGTTCTTC	CASSLLREIGEQFF	few	TRBV11-2	TRBD2	14	TRBJ2-1
TGTGCCAGCAGCCTCGACAGAACCTTATTCTACGAGCAGTACTTC	CASSLDRTLFYEQYF	NA	TRBV3-1	NA	15	TRBJ2-7
TGTGCCACCAGTGCTGGGTATGGCTACACCTTC	CATSAGYGYTF	NA	TRBV24-1	NA	11	TRBJ1-2
TGTGCCAGCAGTCCCGACAGGACCAGAGAGGCCCAGTACTTC	CASSPDRTREAQYF	NA	TRBV12-3/TRBV12-4	NA	14	TRBJ2-5
TGTGCCAGAAAGCAAGCTGGACTAGCGGGAACAAATGAGCAGTTCTTC	CARKQAGLAGTNEQFF	few	TRBV7-2	TRBD2	16	TRBJ2-1
TGCGCCAGCAGCTTGGTGGCGCTGACGAACACCGGGGAGCCGTTTTTT	CASSLVALTNTGEPFF	NA	TRBV5-1	NA	16	TRBJ2-2
TGTGCCGCAACTGAAGGTCCGGGGGCGTCTGGCTACACCTTC	CAATEGPGASGYTF	NA	TRBV10-3	NA	14	TRBJ1-2
TGCAGTGCTAGGGCCAGGGTTGCCTACGAGCAGTACTTC	CSARARVAYEQYF	NA	TRBV20-1	NA	13	TRBJ2-7
TGTGCCAGCAGCCAAGACTCCCGCGAGCAGTACTTC	CASSQDSREQYF	few	TRBV4-2	NA	12	TRBJ2-7
TGCGCCAGCAGCTTGGCCGGGCTCAACGAGCAGTACTTC	CASSLAGLNEQYF	many	TRBV5-1	NA	13	TRBJ2-7
TGTGCCAGCAGTTCGCGTAGCGGGAGAGGGTTTGGAGCCAAGAACATTCAGTACTTC	CASSSRSGRGFGAKNIQYF	once	TRBV12-3/TRBV12-4	TRBD2	19	TRBJ2-4
TGTGCCTGCAGCTTATGGGGGCCCCCAAATCAGCCCCAGCATTTT	CACSLWGPPNQPQHF	NA	TRBV7-6	NA	15	TRBJ1-5
TGCGCCAGCAGCCCGAAGGGGCTTTCCTACGAGCAGTACTTC	CASSPKGLSYEQYF	NA	TRBV5-1	NA	14	TRBJ2-7
TGTGCCAGCAGCCCCATGGGGGGCAGGGAATACGAGCAGTACTTC	CASSPMGGREYEQYF	many	TRBV7-2	NA	15	TRBJ2-7
TGCAGCGTTGCGACAGGGGGAGGAGAAAAACTGTTTTTT	CSVATGGGEKLFF	NA	TRBV29-1	TRBD1	13	TRBJ1-4
TGTGCCAGCAGCGTAGAGGGCCTCTTAGGTTCCGAGCAGTACTTC	CASSVEGLLGSEQYF	NA	TRBV9	NA	15	TRBJ2-7
TGTGCCATCAGGGGACAGGGCTATGGCTACACCTTC	CAIRGQGYGYTF	NA	TRBV10-3	TRBD1	12	TRBJ1-2
TGTGCCAGCAGTAATCTAGAGACCCAGTACTTC	CASSNLETQYF	few	TRBV6-1	NA	11	TRBJ2-5
TGTGCCATCAGTGAGTCCCACCCGGACAGCCGAAGTAACTATGGCTACACCTTC	CAISESHPDSRSNYGYTF	NA	TRBV10-3	NA	18	TRBJ1-2
TGCAGCGTTGAACCCACTTACAATGAGCAGTTCTTC	CSVEPTYNEQFF	many	TRBV29-1	NA	12	TRBJ2-1
TGCGCCAGCAGCATGGCCCTGACAGGGAGTCACAATGAGCAGTTCTTC	CASSMALTGSHNEQFF	NA	TRBV5-1	TRBD1	16	TRBJ2-1
TGCGCCAGCAGCCGAAACCCGGGGAACACTGAAGCTTTCTTT	CASSRNPGNTEAFF	NA	TRBV5-1	NA	14	TRBJ1-1
TGCAGTGCTCCTCGGACACCGGGACAGAACACTGAAGCTTTCTTT	CSAPRTPGQNTEAFF	NA	TRBV20-1	NA	15	TRBJ1-1
TGTGCCAGCAGTGCCGGGGTCCAACCGGGCTATGGCTACACCTTC	CASSAGVQPGYGYTF	NA	TRBV6-1	NA	15	TRBJ1-2
TGTGCCAGCCCGGGACCTTTGGGCTCTGGGGCCAACGTCCTGACTTTC	CASPGPLGSGANVLTF	NA	TRBV7-9	NA	16	TRBJ2-6
TGTGCCTGGAGTTACAGGAGAGCAACTAATGAAAAACTGTTTTTT	CAWSYRRATNEKLFF	NA	TRBV30	NA	15	TRBJ1-4
TGCAGTGCTAGAGGGACAGACCACTACTATGGCTACACCTTC	CSARGTDHYYGYTF	NA	TRBV20-1	NA	14	TRBJ1-2
TGTGCCAGCCACGACATCGGGGCCACTGAAGCTTTCTTT	CASHDIGATEAFF	NA	TRBV27	NA	13	TRBJ1-1
TGTGCCACAGCACGTGAGAGATATACTGAGCAGTTCTTC	CATARERYTEQFF	NA	TRBV6-1	NA	13	TRBJ2-1
TGTGCCAGCAGGGATTCAAACAGGGGGATGATCGAGACCCAGTACTTC	CASRDSNRGMIETQYF	few	TRBV5-4	TRBD1	16	TRBJ2-5
TGTGCCAGCAGTTTCGGCAGGGGGCGCGCTGGGGCCAACGTCCTGACTTTC	CASSFGRGRAGANVLTF	NA	TRBV27	TRBD1	17	TRBJ2-6
TGTGCCAGCAGGGCGGACAAGTATGGCTACACCTTC	CASRADKYGYTF	NA	TRBV6-2/TRBV6-3	NA	12	TRBJ1-2
TGTGCCAGCAGGCCTCCGGGACAGGTTGATGAGCAGTTCTTC	CASRPPGQVDEQFF	NA	TRBV7-9	TRBD1	14	TRBJ2-1
TGCAGTGCTACCTCGACAGCGAAGTATTCACCCCTCCACTTT	CSATSTAKYSPLHF	NA	TRBV20-1	NA	14	TRBJ1-6
TGCAGCGTTAGGGGCCCGGTAGGCCGTAACTATGGCTACACCTTC	CSVRGPVGRNYGYTF	many	TRBV29-1	NA	15	TRBJ1-2
TGTGCCAGCAGCTTAGGTACCGGGCAGCCCCAGCATTTT	CASSLGTGQPQHF	NA	TRBV7-2	NA	13	TRBJ1-5
TGTGCCAGCAGCTTAGGACAGGCGAGCTCCTACAATGAGCAGTTCTTC	CASSLGQASSYNEQFF	few	TRBV5-5	TRBD1	16	TRBJ2-1
TGTGCCAGTAGTAATTCGGCGGATGGATGGAATGAGCAGTTCTTC	CASSNSADGWNEQFF	few	TRBV19	NA	15	TRBJ2-1
TGTGCCAGCAGCTTGGAAGGACAGGGGTATTCACCCCTCCACTTT	CASSLEGQGYSPLHF	NA	TRBV5-5	TRBD1	15	TRBJ1-6
TGTGCCAGCAGCGGGAAGGGGACTAGCGGGTCTTTAAGGAAGACCCAGTACTTC	CASSGKGTSGSLRKTQYF	NA	TRBV27	TRBD2	18	TRBJ2-5